These 4 T cell receptor beta chains were all obtained from the same sample, sequenced in a study of T cells in Graves' hyperthyroidism and ophthalmopathy. Amplified TCR beta CDR3 regions came from RNA transcripts. Researchers ran a first-round RT-PCR on the TCR CDR3 using the HTBI primer set. One entry per CDR3 protein, called by TCRdb with MiXCR from the multiplex PCR reads. The table lists about 460,000 distinct CDR3 sequences, 20% to 25% of them singletons, with under 55% in the top ten. What was sequenced was blood. The receptors originated from a woman aged 70-85 years with Graves' ophthalmopathy.

This clonotype was observed at least ten times. The rearrangement joins TRBV6-2 or TRBV6-3 to TRBJ2-1; TRBD2 matches 9 bases. The CDR3 is 14 residues long. J lost 2 bases, V lost 7 bases, and 3 bases had no gene match. Germline assignment: CDR1 MNHEY and CDR2 SVGEGT. Here the CDR3 reads CASKLAGPYNEQFF. CDR3 sequence (DNA): TGTGCCAGCAAACTAGCGGGCCCCTACAATGAGCAGTTCTTC.

This clonotype was recorded many times. J is TRBJ2-1 and V is TRBV28; D is uncertain. Germline lookup yields CDR1 MDHEN and CDR2 SYDVKM. The V end was cut by 5 bases, the J end by 7 bases, with 9 bases between. The CDR3 runs to 12 residues. CDR3 loop: CASSNQWNEQFF. The CDR3 DNA is TGTGCCAGCAGTAACCAATGGAATGAGCAGTTCTTC.

The V gene is TRBV28, the J gene TRBJ1-1; TRBD1 aligns across 10 bases. V trimming: 5 bases; J trimming: 11 bases; junction bases outside the gene matches: 8. The V gene's germline CDR1 is MDHEN and CDR2 SYDVKM. This CDR3 is built from 13 residues. CDR3 residues: CASSTPGTGAAFF. CDR3 nucleotides: TGTGCCAGCAGTACACCCGGGACAGGGGCGGCTTTCTTT.

In its sample, this clonotype was seen a few times. The chain is built from TRBV30 and TRBJ1-1, with D unresolved. The CDR3 covers 12 residues. The V end was cut by 8 bases, the J end by 0 bases, with 10 bases between. Germline V gene data show CDR1 as GTSNPN and CDR2 as SVGIG (reference sequence). Here the CDR3 reads CAPPAVNTEAFF. Written as DNA, the CDR3 is TGTGCCCCCCCTGCAGTGAACACTGAAGCTTTCTTT.